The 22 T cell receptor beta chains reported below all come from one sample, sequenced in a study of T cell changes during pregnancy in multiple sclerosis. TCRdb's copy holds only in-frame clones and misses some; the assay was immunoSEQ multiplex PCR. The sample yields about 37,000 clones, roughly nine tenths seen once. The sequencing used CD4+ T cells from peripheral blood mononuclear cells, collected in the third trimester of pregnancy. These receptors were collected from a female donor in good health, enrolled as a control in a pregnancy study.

The CDR3 region is CASSPGTTRASNEKLFF. As DNA, the CDR3 is TGTGCCAGCAGCCCCGGGACAACACGAGCGTCTAATGAAAAACTGTTTTTT. The chain has TRBV5-4 and TRBJ1-4, with a possible D match to TRBD1 (6 bases). Germline CDR1 is SGHNT and CDR2 is YYREEE (reference sequence). The CDR3 is 17 amino acids. The germline V and J ends were trimmed by 4 bases and 3 bases, with 19 bases remaining between them. Looking up the rest from reference TRBV5-4 and TRBJ1-4 gives the full variable domain: ETGVTQSPTHLIKTRGQQVTLRCSSQSGHNTVSWYQQALGQGPQFIFQYYREEENGRGNFPPRFSGLQFPNYSSELNVNALELDDSALYLCASSPGTTRASNEKLFFGSGTQLSVL.

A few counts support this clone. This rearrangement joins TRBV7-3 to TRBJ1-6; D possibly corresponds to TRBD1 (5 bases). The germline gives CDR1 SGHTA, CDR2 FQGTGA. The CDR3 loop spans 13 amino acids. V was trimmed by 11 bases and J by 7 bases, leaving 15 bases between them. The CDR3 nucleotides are TGTGCCTCGGGGGAGAATAGGAATTCACCCCTCCACTTT. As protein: CASGENRNSPLHF.

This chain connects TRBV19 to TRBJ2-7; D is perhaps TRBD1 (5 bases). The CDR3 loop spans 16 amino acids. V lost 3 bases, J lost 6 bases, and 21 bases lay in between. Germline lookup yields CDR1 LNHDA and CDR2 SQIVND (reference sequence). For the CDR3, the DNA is TGTGCCAGTAGTATTAGTTGGGAAAGGGGCTTACGCGAGCAGTACTTC. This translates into CASSISWERGLREQYF.

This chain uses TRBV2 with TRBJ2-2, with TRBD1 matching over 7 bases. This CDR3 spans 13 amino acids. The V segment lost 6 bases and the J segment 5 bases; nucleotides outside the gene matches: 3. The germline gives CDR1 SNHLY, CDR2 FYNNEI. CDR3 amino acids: CASRSRGTGELFF. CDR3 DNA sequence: TGTGCCAGCAGGTCCAGGGGGACCGGGGAGCTGTTTTTT. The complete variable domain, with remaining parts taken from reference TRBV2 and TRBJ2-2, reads EPEVTQTPSHQVTQMGQEVILRCVPISNHLYFYWYRQILGQKVEFLVSFYNNEISEKSEIFDDQFSVERPDGSNFTLKIRSTKLEDSAMYFCASRSRGTGELFFGEGSRLTVL.

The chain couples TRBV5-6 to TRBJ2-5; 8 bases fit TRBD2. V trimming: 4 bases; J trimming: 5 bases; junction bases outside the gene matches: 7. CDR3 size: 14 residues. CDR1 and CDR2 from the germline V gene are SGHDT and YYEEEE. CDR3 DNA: TGTGCCAGCAGCCCTGGGACTAGTCTGGAGACCCAGTACTTC. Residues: CASSPGTSLETQYF.

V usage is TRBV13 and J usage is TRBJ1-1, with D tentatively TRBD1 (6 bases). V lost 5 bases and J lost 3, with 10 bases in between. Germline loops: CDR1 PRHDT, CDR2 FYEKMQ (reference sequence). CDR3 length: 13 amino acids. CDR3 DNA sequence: TGTGCCAGCAGCGCCAACAGGGACACTGAAGCTTTCTTT. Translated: CASSANRDTEAFF. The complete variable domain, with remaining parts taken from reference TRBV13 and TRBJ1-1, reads AAGVIQSPRHLIKEKRETATLKCYPIPRHDTVYWYQQGPGQDPQFLISFYEKMQSDKGSIPDRFSAQQFSDYHSELNMSSLELGDSALYFCASSANRDTEAFFGQGTRLTVV.

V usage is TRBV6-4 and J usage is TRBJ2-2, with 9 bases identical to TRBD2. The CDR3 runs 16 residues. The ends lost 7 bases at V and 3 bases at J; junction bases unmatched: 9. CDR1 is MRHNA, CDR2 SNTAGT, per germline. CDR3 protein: CASKVAGGPDTGELFF. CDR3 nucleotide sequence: TGTGCCAGCAAGGTGGCGGGAGGGCCCGACACCGGGGAGCTGTTTTTT.

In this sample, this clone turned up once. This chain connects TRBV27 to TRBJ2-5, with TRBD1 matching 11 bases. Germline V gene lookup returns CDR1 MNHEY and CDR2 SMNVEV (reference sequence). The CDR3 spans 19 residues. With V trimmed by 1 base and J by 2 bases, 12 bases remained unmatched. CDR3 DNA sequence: TGTGCCAGCAGTTTATTCGGACAGGGGGCAACGGTGGAGCAAGAGACCCAGTACTTC. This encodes CASSLFGQGATVEQETQYF.

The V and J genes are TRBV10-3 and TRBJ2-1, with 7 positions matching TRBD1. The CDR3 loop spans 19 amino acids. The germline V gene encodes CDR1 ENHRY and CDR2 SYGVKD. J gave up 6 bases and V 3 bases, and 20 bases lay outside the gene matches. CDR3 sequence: CAISDPTGISDGNSNEQFF. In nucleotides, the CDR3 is TGTGCCATCAGTGACCCGACAGGGATATCCGATGGAAATTCCAATGAGCAGTTCTTC.

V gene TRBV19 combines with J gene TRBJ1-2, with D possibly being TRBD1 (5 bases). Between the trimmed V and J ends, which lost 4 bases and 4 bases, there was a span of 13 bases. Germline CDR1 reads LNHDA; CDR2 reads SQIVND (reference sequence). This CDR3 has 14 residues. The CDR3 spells CASSRSRDPYGYTF. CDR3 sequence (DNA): TGTGCCAGTAGTAGATCCAGGGATCCCTATGGCTACACCTTC. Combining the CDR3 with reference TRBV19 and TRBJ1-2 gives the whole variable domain DGGITQSPKYLFRKEGQNVTLSCEQNLNHDAMYWYRQDPGQGLRLIYYSQIVNDFQKGDIAEGYSVSREKKESFPLTVTSAQKNPTAFYLCASSRSRDPYGYTFGSGTRLTVV.

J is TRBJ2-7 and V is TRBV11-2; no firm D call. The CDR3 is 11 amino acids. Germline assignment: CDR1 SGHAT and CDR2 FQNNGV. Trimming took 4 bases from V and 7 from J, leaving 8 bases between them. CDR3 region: CASSSYLEQYF. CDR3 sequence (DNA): TGTGCCAGCAGCTCCTACTTGGAGCAGTACTTC. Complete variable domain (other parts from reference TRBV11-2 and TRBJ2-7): EAGVAQSPRYKIIEKRQSVAFWCNPISGHATLYWYQQILGQGPKLLIQFQNNGVVDDSQLPKDRFSAERLKGVDSTLKIQPAKLEDSAVYLCASSSYLEQYFGPGTRLTVT.

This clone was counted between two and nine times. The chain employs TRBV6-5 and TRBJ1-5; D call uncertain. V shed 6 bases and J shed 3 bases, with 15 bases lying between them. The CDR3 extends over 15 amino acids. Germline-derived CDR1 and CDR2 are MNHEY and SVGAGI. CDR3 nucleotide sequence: TGTGCCAGCAGCCTACGAGACGGGGTCAATCAGCCCCAGCATTTT. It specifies CASSLRDGVNQPQHF.

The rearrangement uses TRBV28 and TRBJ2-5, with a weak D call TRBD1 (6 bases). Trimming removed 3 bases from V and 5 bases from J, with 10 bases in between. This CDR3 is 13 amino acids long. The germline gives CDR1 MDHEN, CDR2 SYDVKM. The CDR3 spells CASSFMGAETQYF. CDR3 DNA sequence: TGTGCCAGCAGTTTCATGGGGGCGGAGACCCAGTACTTC.

The CDR3 sequence is CASSLTGDGYTF. The CDR3 DNA sequence: TGTGCCAGCAGCCTAACAGGTGATGGCTACACCTTC. The genes are TRBV7-9 and TRBJ1-2, with a tentative D call TRBD1 (5 bases). The V end lost 5 bases, the J end lost 6 bases, and 10 bases lay between the germline ends. CDR1 and CDR2 (germline): SEHNR, FQNEAQ (reference sequence). The CDR3 is 12 residues long.

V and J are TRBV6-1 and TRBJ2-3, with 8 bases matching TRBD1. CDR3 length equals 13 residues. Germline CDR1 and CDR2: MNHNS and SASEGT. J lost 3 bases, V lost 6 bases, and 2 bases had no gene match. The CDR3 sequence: CASRDRVTDTQYF. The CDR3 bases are TGTGCCAGCAGGGACAGGGTGACAGATACGCAGTATTTT.

CDR3 bases: TGTGCCAGCAGCCCACAGGGATACACCGGGGAGCTGTTTTTT. Protein: CASSPQGYTGELFF. V usage is TRBV7-8 and J usage is TRBJ2-2; D might be TRBD1 (6 bases). CDR3 length equals 14 residues. Germline V gene sequence: CDR1 SGHVS, CDR2 FQNEAQ. V lost 5 bases and J 3 bases, leaving 10 bases between the germline ends. The whole variable domain, filled in from reference TRBV7-8 and TRBJ2-2, reads GAGVSQSPRYKVAKRGQDVALRCDPISGHVSLFWYQQALGQGPEFLTYFQNEAQLDKSGLPSDRFFAERPEGSVSTLKIQRTQQEDSAVYLCASSPQGYTGELFFGEGSRLTVL.

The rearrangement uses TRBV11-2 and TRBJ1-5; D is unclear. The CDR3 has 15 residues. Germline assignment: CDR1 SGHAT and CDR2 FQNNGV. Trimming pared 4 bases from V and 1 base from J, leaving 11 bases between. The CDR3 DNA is TGTGCCAGCAGCTACCCGGTCGTGAGCAATCAGCCCCAGCATTTT. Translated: CASSYPVVSNQPQHF.

CDR3 in amino acids: CASSTRQGARNEQFF. The CDR3 nucleotides read TGTGCCAGCAGTACCCGACAGGGGGCCAGGAATGAGCAGTTCTTC. V is TRBV6-1 and J is TRBJ2-1; 10 bases map to TRBD1. CDR1 is MNHNS and CDR2 is SASEGT in the germline V gene. After removal of 5 bases from V and 7 bases from J, the junction contained 8 bases not matched to a gene. The CDR3 runs 15 residues.

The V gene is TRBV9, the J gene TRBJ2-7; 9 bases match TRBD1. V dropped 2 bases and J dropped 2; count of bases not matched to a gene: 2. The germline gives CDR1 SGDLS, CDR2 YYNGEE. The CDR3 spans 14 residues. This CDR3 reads CASSVGQGPYEQYF. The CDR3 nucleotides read TGTGCCAGCAGCGTGGGACAGGGTCCCTACGAGCAGTACTTC. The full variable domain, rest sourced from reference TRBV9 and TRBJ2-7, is DSGVTQTPKHLITATGQRVTLRCSPRSGDLSVYWYQQSLDQGLQFLIQYYNGEERAKGNILERFSAQQFPDLHSELNLSSLELGDSALYFCASSVGQGPYEQYFGPGTRLTVT.

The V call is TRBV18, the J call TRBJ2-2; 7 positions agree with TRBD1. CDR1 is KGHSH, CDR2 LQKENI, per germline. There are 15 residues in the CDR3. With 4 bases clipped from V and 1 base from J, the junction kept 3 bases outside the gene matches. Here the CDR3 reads CASSLTGRNTGELFF. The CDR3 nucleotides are TGTGCCAGCTCACTGACAGGGAGGAACACCGGGGAGCTGTTTTTT.

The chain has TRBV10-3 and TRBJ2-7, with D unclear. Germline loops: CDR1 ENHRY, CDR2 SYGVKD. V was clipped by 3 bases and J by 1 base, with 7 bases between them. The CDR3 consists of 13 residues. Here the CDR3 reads CAISDEVSYEQYF. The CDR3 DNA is TGTGCCATCAGTGACGAGGTATCCTACGAGCAGTACTTC.

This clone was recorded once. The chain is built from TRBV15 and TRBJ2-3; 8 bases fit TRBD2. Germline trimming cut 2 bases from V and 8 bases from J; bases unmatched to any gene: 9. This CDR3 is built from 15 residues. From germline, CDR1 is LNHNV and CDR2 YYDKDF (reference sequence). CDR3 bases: TGTGCCACCAGCAGACCGGGACTAGGACCGGCTACGCAGTATTTT. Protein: CATSRPGLGPATQYF.